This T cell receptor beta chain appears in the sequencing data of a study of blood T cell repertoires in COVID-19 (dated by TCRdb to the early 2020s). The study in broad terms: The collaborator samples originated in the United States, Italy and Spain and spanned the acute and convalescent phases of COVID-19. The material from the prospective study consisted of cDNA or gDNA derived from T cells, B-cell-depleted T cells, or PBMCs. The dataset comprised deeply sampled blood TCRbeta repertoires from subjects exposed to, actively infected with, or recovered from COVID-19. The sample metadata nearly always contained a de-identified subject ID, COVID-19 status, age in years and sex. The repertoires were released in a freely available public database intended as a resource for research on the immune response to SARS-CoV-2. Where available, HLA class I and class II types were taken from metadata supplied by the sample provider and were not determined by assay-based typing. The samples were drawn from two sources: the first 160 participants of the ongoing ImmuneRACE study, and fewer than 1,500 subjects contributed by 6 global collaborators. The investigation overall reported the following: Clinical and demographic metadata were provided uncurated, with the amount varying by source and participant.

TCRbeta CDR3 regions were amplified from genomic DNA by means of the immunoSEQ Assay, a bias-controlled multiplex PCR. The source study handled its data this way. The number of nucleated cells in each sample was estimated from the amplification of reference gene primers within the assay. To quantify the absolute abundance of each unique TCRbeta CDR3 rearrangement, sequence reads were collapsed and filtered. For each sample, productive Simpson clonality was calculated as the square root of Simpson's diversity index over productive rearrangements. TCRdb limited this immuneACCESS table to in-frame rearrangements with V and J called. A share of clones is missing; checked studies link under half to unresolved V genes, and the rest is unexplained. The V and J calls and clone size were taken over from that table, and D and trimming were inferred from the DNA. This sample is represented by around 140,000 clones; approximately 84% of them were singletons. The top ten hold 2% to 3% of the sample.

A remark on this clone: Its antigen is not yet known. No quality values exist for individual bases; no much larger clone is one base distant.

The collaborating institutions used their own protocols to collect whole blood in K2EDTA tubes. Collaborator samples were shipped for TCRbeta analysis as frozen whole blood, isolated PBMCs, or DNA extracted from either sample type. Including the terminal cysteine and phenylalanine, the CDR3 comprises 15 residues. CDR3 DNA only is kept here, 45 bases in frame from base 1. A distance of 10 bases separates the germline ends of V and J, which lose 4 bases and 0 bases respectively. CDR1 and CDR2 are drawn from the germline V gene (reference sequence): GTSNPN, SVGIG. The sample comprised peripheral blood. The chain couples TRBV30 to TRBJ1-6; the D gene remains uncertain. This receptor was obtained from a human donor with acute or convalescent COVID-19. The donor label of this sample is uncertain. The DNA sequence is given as TGTGCCTGGAAACCAGCGAGCTCCTATAATTCACCCCTCCACTTT. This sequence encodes CAWKPASSYNSPLHF. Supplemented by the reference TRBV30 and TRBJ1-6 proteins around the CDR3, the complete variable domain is SQTIHQWPATLVQPVGSPLSLECTVEGTSNPNLYWYRQAAGRGLQLLFYSVGIGQISSEVPQNLSASRPQDRQFILSSKKLLLSDSGFYLCAWKPASSYNSPLHFGNGTRLTVT.